This TCR beta chain was recorded in a study of blood T cell repertoires in COVID-19. In the study overall: Donors in the United States, Italy and Spain gave samples during acute or convalescent COVID-19. PBMCs, B-cell-depleted T cells, or T cells were the source of the cDNA or gDNA that made up the material.

In the original processing: Nucleated cell number was recorded as an estimate derived from reference gene primer amplification. Clones were read by immunoSEQ multiplex PCR, and TCRdb kept only the in-frame ones, dropping some. V and J calls and clone size are given by that table; D and trimming were obtained from the DNA. The data hold 75,000 to 95,000 clones, with 75% to 90% observed a single time. The trim removed 2 bases at V and 5 bases at J, leaving 3 bases unmatched. The CDR3 totals 14 residues. Per germline, CDR1 MDHEN and CDR2 SYDVKM. The sequenced material came from peripheral blood. V is TRBV28 and J is TRBJ2-1, with 7 bases aligning to TRBD2. This clonotype was obtained from a woman in her thirties or forties with active or convalescent COVID-19. CDR3 protein: CASSLAGDDNEQFF. In DNA, the CDR3 is TGTGCCAGCAGTTTAGCGGGGGACGACAATGAGCAGTTCTTC.